The 30 T cell receptor beta chains given below trace back to one sample, sequenced in a study of CD8+ T cells in alopecia areata. Sorting of pooled cutaneous lymph node cells was based on CD4, CD8alpha, NKG2D, NKG2ACE and other markers. Sequencing templates came from extracted RNA that was reverse transcribed into cDNA. Data came from immunoSEQ multiplex PCR; TCRdb stores just in-frame clones and leaves some out. The sample includes under 350,000 clones, none of them occurring once. The sequenced sample consisted of CD4+ T cells sorted from a lymph node. These receptors all stem from a C3H/HeJ mouse with alopecia areata. The mouse strain carries the MHC haplotype H2-k.

With respect to this clone: Mouse germline and gene names are used. The sample carries other DNA sequences with the same CDR3. The CDR3 DNA, read in part, is TGTGCCAGCAGTGATGCGGGACAATAT. Protein: CASSDAGQY. The entire CDR3 protein is CASSDAGQYEQYF. The chain joins TRBV13-1 to TRBJ2-7; D might be TRBD1 (6 bases). The CDR3 extends 4 residues past the end of the read, so its final part is completed from the germline J gene. The CDR3 length is 13 residues. The germline V gene has CDR1 NSHNY and CDR2 SYGAGN.

A remark on this clone: Gene labels here are mouse ones. The read halts 4 residues ahead of the CDR3 end, with the missing end drawn from the germline J gene. The chain couples TRBV13-1 to TRBJ2-7; 7 positions agree with TRBD2. This CDR3 is built from 13 residues. CDR1 NSHNY and CDR2 SYGAGN come from the germline V gene. The CDR3 DNA, read in part, is TGTGCCAGCAGTGATCGGACTGGATAT. Protein sequence: CASSDRTGY. The whole CDR3 is CASSDRTGYEQYF.

To note about this clone: Genes and germline come from the mouse. The read is 4 residues too short to cover the CDR3 end, so that end is filled in from the germline J gene. The V and J genes are TRBV13-1 and TRBJ2-3; 7 bases agree with TRBD2. With V trimmed by 1 base and J by 2 bases, 4 bases remained unmatched. This CDR3 region has 15 residues. Germline assignment: CDR1 NSHNY and CDR2 SYGAGN. Here the CDR3 reads CASSDLWGNAETLYF. The CDR3 bases that were read are TGTGCCAGCAGTGATCTCTGGGGGAATGCAGAA.

This clone came up a few times. Mouse gene names apply. The read comes to an end 4 residues before the CDR3 does, leaving the germline J gene to fill in the end. Within the sample, other DNA sequences also encode this same CDR3. The V and J genes are TRBV5 and TRBJ1-1, with 12 bases fitting TRBD1. V lost 4 bases and J lost 2; bases outside the gene matches: 2. Germline values: CDR1 LGHNA, CDR2 YNLKQL (reference sequence). The length of the CDR3 is 15 residues. The sequenced CDR3 bases are TGTGCCAGCAGCCGGGGACAGGGGGCCAACACA. Translation gives CASSRGQGANT. The CDR3 reads in full as CASSRGQGANTEVFF.

There are a few counts of this clone. Any gene name here is a mouse gene name. The CDR3 extends 4 residues past the end of the read, so its final part is completed from the germline J gene. V usage is TRBV13-3 and J usage is TRBJ2-5; 12 bases line up with TRBD2. The CDR3 runs 15 residues. V shed 5 bases and J 3 bases; nucleotides not matched to a gene: 4. Germline V gene sequence: CDR1 NNHDY, CDR2 SYVADS. CDR3 DNA (partial): TGTGCCAGCAGCGTGGACTGGGGGGGACAAGAC. Protein product: CASSVDWGGQD. The full CDR3 protein is CASSVDWGGQDTQYF.

A remark on this clone: Germline and genes: mouse. The read ends 4 residues shy of where the CDR3 ends; the end is completed using the germline J gene. V usage is TRBV31 and J usage is TRBJ2-1; TRBD2 matches at 8 bases. Germline CDR1 and CDR2: GKSSPN and SITVG. V was pared by 0 bases and J by 4 bases, with 5 bases of the junction left unmatched. The CDR3 consists of 15 residues. CDR3 protein: CAWSLRGGPYAEQFF. The sequenced part of the CDR3 DNA is TGTGCCTGGAGTCTAAGGGGGGGGCCTTATGCT.

This clone has only a few counts. All gene names here are mouse names. Sequencing ends 4 residues short of the CDR3 end; the germline J gene provides the rest. The genes are TRBV16 and TRBJ2-7; perhaps TRBD1 as D (6 bases). CDR1 and CDR2 from the germline V gene are SGHSA and FRNQAP. This CDR3 has 15 residues. This chain's CDR3 is CASSLDQGQVYEQYF. Incomplete CDR3 DNA: TGTGCAAGCAGCTTAGATCAGGGACAAGTATAT. The full variable domain, rest sourced from reference TRBV16 and TRBJ2-7, is NAGVIQTPRHKVTGKGQEATLWCEPISGHSAVFWYRQTIVQGLEFLTYFRNQAPIDDSGMPKERFSAQMPNQSHSTLKIQSTQPQDSAVYLCASSLDQGQVYEQYFGPGTRLTVL.

Comments on this clone: Genes and germline come from the mouse. The DNA ends 4 residues before the CDR3 does, and the rest of the CDR3 is filled in from the germline J gene. The rearrangement links TRBV19 to TRBJ2-1, with TRBD1 identical over 8 bases. This CDR3 is 14 amino acids long. Germline lookup yields CDR1 FNHDT and CDR2 SITEND (reference sequence). J was trimmed by 4 bases and V by 5 bases; bases with no gene match: 5. CDR3 DNA, as far as it was read: TGTGCCAGCAGCGGACAGGGCGTATATGCT. Protein: CASSGQGVYA. The complete CDR3 sequence is CASSGQGVYAEQFF.

This clone occurred a few times. Germline and genes here are mouse. Read coverage stops 4 residues before the CDR3 terminus; the germline J gene supplies the remainder. In the same sample, other DNA sequences code for this CDR3. This chain uses TRBV13-1 with TRBJ2-5; TRBD1 matches 8 bases. This CDR3 is 14 amino acids long. CDR1 and CDR2 from the germline V gene are NSHNY and SYGAGN. Partial CDR3 DNA: TGTGCCAGCAGTGGAACAGGGGGAAGGGAC. Protein product: CASSGTGGRD. In full, the CDR3 is CASSGTGGRDTQYF.

This clone came up a few times. Gene names are mouse gene names. The read ends 4 residues shy of where the CDR3 ends; the end is completed using the germline J gene. The same CDR3 also results from other DNA sequences found in this sample. V is TRBV13-2 and J is TRBJ1-1; D is ambiguous. The V end was cut by 0 bases, the J end by 1 base, with 7 bases between. Per the germline V gene, CDR1 is NNHNN and CDR2 is SYGAGS (reference sequence). The CDR3 covers 14 residues. CDR3 DNA, as far as it was read: TGTGCCAGCGGTGATGCAGGCCTAAACACA. Translation: CASGDAGLNT. Given in full, the CDR3 is CASGDAGLNTEVFF.

This clone occurred a few times. The genes are named according to mouse. The read stops 4 residues short of the end of the CDR3; the missing end is completed from the germline J gene. The J gene is TRBJ2-2, the V gene TRBV13-2; 11 bases agree with TRBD2. The germline V gene encodes CDR1 NNHNN and CDR2 SYGAGS (reference sequence). V was pared by 1 base and J by 6 bases, with 5 bases of the junction left unmatched. The CDR3 has 16 amino acids. The CDR3 loop is CASGDQGTGGPGQLYF. CDR3 DNA (partial): TGTGCCAGCGGTGATCAAGGGACTGGGGGCCCCGGG.

This clone has more than one count but fewer than ten. The genes and germline here are from mouse. The read gets to within 4 residues of the CDR3 end, and the germline J gene fills in the rest. Distinct nucleotide sequences in the sample also encode this CDR3. The J gene is TRBJ2-5, the V gene TRBV1; no definite D call. In germline, CDR1 is NSQYPW, CDR2 LRSPGD (reference sequence). The CDR3 loop spans 14 amino acids. The CDR3 sequence: CTCSADPGKDTQYF. The sequenced CDR3 bases are TGCACCTGCAGTGCAGACCCAGGCAAAGAC.

Comments on this clone: Gene names are the mouse ones. The CDR3 end is not reached by the read, which stops 4 residues before it; the germline J gene fills it in. The chain joins TRBV19 to TRBJ2-3, with D tentatively TRBD2 (7 bases). Trimming left V 2 bases short and J 1 base short, with 11 bases between. This CDR3 has 15 residues. Germline CDR1 and CDR2: FNHDT and SITEND (reference sequence). CDR3 protein: CASSILGAGAETLYF. CDR3 DNA (partial): TGTGCCAGCAGTATCCTGGGGGCAGGTGCAGAA.

This clone has at least ten counts. Gene names are the mouse ones. Read coverage stops 4 residues before the CDR3 terminus; the germline J gene supplies the remainder. The same CDR3 is also encoded by other DNA sequences in this sample. The rearrangement links TRBV1 to TRBJ2-1; perhaps TRBD1 as D (6 bases). V gave up 0 bases and J gave up 0 bases, with 9 bases separating them. The V gene's germline CDR1 is NSQYPW and CDR2 LRSPGD (reference sequence). The CDR3 sequence is 16 residues long. CDR3 amino acids: CTCSADRQVNYAEQFF. The covered CDR3 bases are TGCACCTGCAGTGCAGATCGACAGGTTAACTATGCT.

This clone was picked up many times. Genes and germline are mouse. The read halts 4 residues ahead of the CDR3 end, with the missing end drawn from the germline J gene. Distinct nucleotide sequences in the sample also encode this CDR3. The chain is built from TRBV1 and TRBJ2-5; 11 nucleotides match TRBD1. Germline lookup yields CDR1 NSQYPW and CDR2 LRSPGD (reference sequence). The V gene end was trimmed by 4 bases and the J gene end by 3 bases; junction bases not matched to a gene: 0. There are 14 residues in the CDR3. The CDR3 bases that were read are TGCACCTGCAGTGGGGACAGGGGGCAAGAC. This sequence encodes CTCSGDRGQD. The entire CDR3 protein is CTCSGDRGQDTQYF.

This clone was detected only a few times. The genes are named according to mouse. The CDR3 extends 4 residues past the end of the read, so its final part is completed from the germline J gene. The rearrangement joins TRBV13-3 to TRBJ2-3; 8 nucleotides line up with TRBD2. The germline V gene encodes CDR1 NNHDY and CDR2 SYVADS. Trimming removed 6 bases from V and 0 bases from J; junction bases left unmatched: 9. The CDR3 sequence is 16 residues long. The DNA read from the CDR3 is TGTGCCAGCACCCGCCTGGGGGGTGCTAGTGCAGAA. This codes for CASTRLGGASAE. In full, the CDR3 reads CASTRLGGASAETLYF.

To note about this clone: Gene and germline names: mouse. The read stops 4 residues short of the end of the CDR3; the missing end is completed from the germline J gene. This chain joins TRBV1 and TRBJ2-1, with a tentative D call TRBD1 (7 bases). Germline CDR1 and CDR2: NSQYPW and LRSPGD (reference sequence). The CDR3 sequence is 15 residues long. Trimming took 3 bases from V and 2 from J, leaving 11 bases between them. The sequenced CDR3 bases are TGCACCTGCAGTGCCCAGGGGGGAGACTATGCT. Its translation is CTCSAQGGDYA. In full, the CDR3 is CTCSAQGGDYAEQFF.

This clone was seen a handful of times. Here the gene names and germline are mouse. The read ends 4 residues shy of where the CDR3 ends; the end is completed using the germline J gene. The rearrangement links TRBV19 to TRBJ1-2, with TRBD1 as a possible D gene (5 bases). V was clipped by 2 bases and J by 0 bases, with 8 bases between them. The CDR3 is made up of 14 amino acids. Germline assignment: CDR1 FNHDT and CDR2 SITEND (reference sequence). Incomplete CDR3 DNA: TGTGCCAGCAGTATTGACAGTACAAACTCC. Translation: CASSIDSTNS. The complete CDR3 sequence is CASSIDSTNSDYTF.

Comment on this clone: Mouse gene names and germline throughout. Read coverage stops 4 residues before the CDR3 terminus; the germline J gene supplies the remainder. The chain uses TRBV12-1 and TRBJ1-2, with TRBD1 identical over 8 bases. The ends lost 0 bases at V and 4 bases at J; junction bases unmatched: 6. This CDR3 is built from 15 residues. Germline-derived CDR1 and CDR2 are SGHSN and HYEKVE. Incomplete CDR3 DNA: TGTGCCAGCTCTCTCGCAGGGGGCGCTGGCTCC. It translates to CASSLAGGAGS. The CDR3 as a whole reads CASSLAGGAGSDYTF.

About this clone itself: Mouse names are used for the genes. The CDR3 end is not reached by the read, which stops 4 residues before it; the germline J gene fills it in. The chain uses TRBV17 and TRBJ2-4, with 10 bases matching TRBD2. V lost 1 base to trimming and J lost 0 bases; unmatched junction nucleotides: 4. CDR3 length: 17 amino acids. Germline CDR1 is MNHDT and CDR2 is YYDKIL. The CDR3 sequence is CASSRGGLGFSQNTLYF. The sequenced CDR3 bases are TGTGCTAGCAGTAGAGGGGGACTGGGGTTTAGTCAAAAC.

This clone was recorded a few times. Each gene name is a mouse one. The observed sequence ends 4 residues before the CDR3 terminus, with the missing tail filled in from the germline J gene. The same CDR3 also results from other DNA sequences found in this sample. The genes are TRBV13-1 and TRBJ1-1; D unclear. Deletions cut 2 bases from V and 0 bases from J, with 5 bases between. The CDR3 length is 13 residues. The V gene's germline CDR1 is NSHNY and CDR2 SYGAGN. The CDR3: CASSDRANTEVFF. The part of the CDR3 DNA that was read is TGTGCCAGCAGTGACAGAGCAAACACA.

A note on this clone: All gene names here are mouse names. The CDR3 extends 4 residues past the end of the read, so its final part is completed from the germline J gene. The chain has TRBV5 and TRBJ2-4, with D possibly being TRBD2 (7 bases). Trimming stripped 2 bases from V and 0 bases from J, with 15 bases between. The CDR3 covers 17 residues. Germline CDR1 is LGHNA and CDR2 is YNLKQL (reference sequence). The CDR3 sequence: CASSQLPLGASQNTLYF. The covered CDR3 bases are TGTGCCAGCAGCCAACTCCCCCTGGGGGCTAGTCAAAAC.

There are a few counts of this clone. Here the gene names and germline are mouse. Sequencing ends 4 residues short of the CDR3 end; the germline J gene provides the rest. Other nucleotide sequences in the sample specify the same CDR3. The chain combines TRBV13-3 with TRBJ2-7; 10 bases are a match to TRBD2. Germline V gene sequence: CDR1 NNHDY, CDR2 SYVADS. CDR3 length: 14 residues. V lost 5 bases, J lost 2 bases, and 4 bases stayed unmatched. CDR3 residues: CASRPDWGAYEQYF. Partial CDR3 DNA: TGTGCCAGCAGGCCTGACTGGGGGGCCTAT.

This clone occurred a few times. Genes here carry mouse names. The read halts 4 residues ahead of the CDR3 end, with the missing end drawn from the germline J gene. V usage is TRBV5 and J usage is TRBJ1-2, with TRBD1 identical over 10 bases. V lost 4 bases and J lost 3; bases outside the gene matches: 5. There are 15 residues in the CDR3. Germline CDR1 reads LGHNA; CDR2 reads YNLKQL (reference sequence). CDR3 sequence: CASSPRQGADSDYTF. The DNA read from the CDR3 is TGTGCCAGCAGCCCCCGACAGGGGGCAGACTCC.

This clone was seen a handful of times. Gene names follow the mouse nomenclature. The read terminates 4 residues ahead of where the CDR3 ends, so the germline J gene completes it. The chain is built from TRBV21 and TRBJ2-7; TRBD2 matches at 9 bases. TRBV21 is annotated as an ORF whose role is uncertain. CDR3 length equals 13 residues. CDR3 DNA (partial): TGTGCTAGCAGTCAAGACTGGGGGTAT. The encoded protein is CASSQDWGY. From start to end, the CDR3 is CASSQDWGYEQYF.

On this clone: Gene names denote mouse genes. Sequencing ends 4 residues short of the CDR3 end; the germline J gene provides the rest. This sequence joins TRBV13-3 and TRBJ2-5; the match to TRBD1 covers 8 bases. This CDR3 has 14 residues. Germline CDR1 reads NNHDY; CDR2 reads SYVADS. This CDR3 reads CASSDRDRRDTQYF. CDR3 DNA (partial): TGTGCCAGCAGTGACCGGGACAGGAGGGAC.

The table lists this clone with a few counts. Here the gene names and germline are mouse. The CDR3 goes on 4 residues after the read ends, and that part is filled in from the germline J gene. This sample also contains other DNA sequences that code for the same CDR3. This chain joins TRBV1 and TRBJ2-1; 8 positions agree with TRBD1. Germline V gives CDR1 NSQYPW, CDR2 LRSPGD (reference sequence). This CDR3 region has 13 residues. CDR3 sequence: CTCSGTGRAEQFF. Partial CDR3 DNA: TGCACCTGCAGTGGGACAGGGAGGGCT.

Concerning this clone itself: All gene names here are mouse names. Read data end 4 residues before the CDR3 end; the end is taken from the germline J gene. This same CDR3 is encoded by further DNA sequences in the sample. J is TRBJ2-5 and V is TRBV19; TRBD1 aligns across 7 bases. The CDR3 sequence is 13 residues long. In germline, CDR1 is FNHDT, CDR2 SITEND (reference sequence). This chain's CDR3 is CASSPTGRDTQYF. Incomplete CDR3 DNA: TGTGCCAGCAGTCCGACAGGGAGGGAC.

This clone was seen a handful of times. Germline and genes here are mouse. The CDR3 extends 4 residues past the end of the read, so its final part is completed from the germline J gene. The V and J genes are TRBV13-1 and TRBJ1-2; D remains ambiguous. The V and J ends lost 6 bases and 0 bases respectively, with 3 bases between them. CDR3 length equals 11 residues. From germline, CDR1 is NSHNY and CDR2 SYGAGN. Partial CDR3 DNA: TGTGCCAGCAATGCAAACTCC. The encoded protein is CASNANS. The full CDR3 is CASNANSDYTF.

This clone was detected a few times. The gene names here belong to mouse. Coverage ceases 3 residues before the CDR3 finishes, and the germline J gene fills in the end. This sequence joins TRBV13-3 and TRBJ1-6, with a tentative D call TRBD1 (6 bases). TRBJ1-6 is filed as an ORF, its function uncertain. Trimming removed 5 bases from V and 4 bases from J, with 10 bases in between. CDR1 is NNHDY, CDR2 SYVADS, per germline. There are 14 residues in the CDR3. Partial CDR3 DNA: TGTGCCAGCAGGGCGGGACAATATAATTCGCCC. Its protein is CASRAGQYNSP. The CDR3 in its entirety is CASRAGQYNSPLYF.